This T cell receptor (beta chain) was obtained from a study of early T cells in non-severe SARS-CoV-2 infection. This clonotype was detected many times. Relative to the germline gene, one junction end is altered; a read error may explain this. TCRdb ran MiXCR on the 5' RACE reads and lists one entry per CDR3 protein. This sample yields about 35,000 distinct CDR3 sequences, of which about 5% are seen a single time; 13% to 15% belongs to the top ten. Germline-derived CDR1 and CDR2 are SEHNR and FQNEAQ (reference sequence). CDR3 length equals 15 residues. The receptor was isolated from an adult who was a healthcare worker with PCR-confirmed SARS-CoV-2 infection or an uninfected control (not recorded which). The gene calls are TRBV7-9 and TRBJ1-1, with a possible D match to TRBD1 (6 bases). Sequenced sample: whole blood. The CDR3 DNA follows: TGTGCCAGCAGCTTCACGACAGGCAAGAACACTGAAGTTTTCTTT. The encoded protein is CASSFTTGKNTEVFF.